The 16 T cell receptor beta chains below were found in one sample sequenced in a study of blood T cell repertoires in COVID-19. The data were produced by immunoSEQ multiplex PCR, yet TCRdb's version contains in-frame clones alone and is incomplete. The data hold 130,000 or so clones, with 84% observed a single time. The source material was peripheral blood. The source of these receptors is a woman at least 80 years old with acute or convalescent COVID-19.

The CDR3 spells CASSLATGQRLAKNIQYF. CDR3 coding DNA: TGTGCCAGCAGCTTAGCTACTGGGCAAAGGTTGGCCAAAAACATTCAGTACTTC. The chain is built from TRBV7-8 and TRBJ2-4; the D is unclear. The CDR3 totals 18 residues. Trimming stripped 0 bases from V and 1 base from J, with 16 bases between. Looked up from germline, CDR1 is SGHVS and CDR2 is FQNEAQ. The full variable domain, in which reference TRBV7-8 and TRBJ2-4 provide the parts outside the CDR3, is GAGVSQSPRYKVAKRGQDVALRCDPISGHVSLFWYQQALGQGPEFLTYFQNEAQLDKSGLPSDRFFAERPEGSVSTLKIQRTQQEDSAVYLCASSLATGQRLAKNIQYFGAGTRLSVL.

The chain has TRBV20-1 and TRBJ2-1; the D gene is possibly TRBD1 (6 bases). Germline V gives CDR1 DFQATT, CDR2 SNEGSKA (reference sequence). The CDR3 has 14 amino acids. The ends were cut back, 3 bases at V and 6 bases at J, with 15 bases in the middle. The CDR3 loop is CSASVPGAGNEQFF. CDR3 in DNA: TGCAGTGCTAGTGTCCCAGGGGCCGGCAATGAGCAGTTCTTC.

V gene TRBV18 combines with J gene TRBJ1-2; 11 bases are a match to TRBD1. After removal of 3 bases from V and 2 bases from J, the junction contained 5 bases not matched to a gene. CDR1 is KGHSH, CDR2 LQKENI, per germline. The CDR3 sequence is 16 residues long. The CDR3 sequence: CASSPSGTGGNYGYTF. Here the CDR3 DNA reads TGTGCCAGCTCACCCAGTGGGACAGGGGGAAACTATGGCTACACCTTC.

This chain joins TRBV9 and TRBJ2-3, with 10 nucleotides matching TRBD2. This CDR3 has 14 amino acids. CDR1 and CDR2 from the germline V gene are SGDLS and YYNGEE. J lost 4 bases, V lost 4 bases, and 3 bases had no gene match. The CDR3 loop reads CASSRGLASDTQYF. The DNA of the CDR3 is TGTGCCAGCAGCAGGGGACTAGCGTCAGATACGCAGTATTTT.

The rearrangement uses TRBV19 and TRBJ2-2; D is possibly TRBD2 (6 bases). This CDR3 has 13 amino acids. Germline V lookup: CDR1 LNHDA, CDR2 SQIVND (reference sequence). V lost 3 bases, J lost 8 bases, and 10 bases lay in between. CDR3 in DNA: TGTGCCAGTAGTATGCGGGGTACTGGGGAGCTGTTTTTT. This sequence encodes CASSMRGTGELFF.

The chain employs TRBV7-9 and TRBJ1-2; D perhaps matches TRBD1 (6 bases). Trimming shortened V by 4 bases and J by 2 bases, and 8 bases separated the two germline ends. The CDR3 is 13 amino acids. CDR1 and CDR2 from the germline V gene are SEHNR and FQNEAQ (reference sequence). The CDR3 spells CASSYGTNYGYTF. CDR3 coding DNA: TGTGCCAGCAGCTACGGGACAAACTATGGCTACACCTTC.

This clone was observed once. The genes are TRBV12-3 or TRBV12-4 and TRBJ1-2; D possibly corresponds to TRBD1 (5 bases). V was pared by 5 bases and J by 0 bases, with 7 bases between. This CDR3 has 13 amino acids. DNA for the CDR3: TGTGCCAGCAGTACAGGCACTAACTATGGCTACACCTTC. Translated: CASSTGTNYGYTF.

This chain uses TRBV4-2 with TRBJ2-3; 12 nucleotides match TRBD2. The CDR3 is 17 residues long. Germline values: CDR1 LGHNA, CDR2 YNFKEQ. V trimming: 1 base; J trimming: 5 bases; junction bases outside the gene matches: 7. The CDR3 is CASSQGSLAGGRDTQYF. CDR3 nucleotide sequence: TGTGCCAGCAGCCAAGGATCCCTAGCGGGGGGGAGAGATACGCAGTATTTT.

The rearrangement joins TRBV7-2 to TRBJ1-2; a possible D gene is TRBD1 (5 bases). Looked up from germline, CDR1 is SGHTA and CDR2 is FQGNSA. V lost 5 bases, J lost 4 bases, and 17 bases lay in between. This CDR3 is built from 15 residues. The CDR3 loop reads CASSPWAGEGYGYTF. The CDR3 DNA reads as TGTGCCAGCAGCCCTTGGGCGGGGGAAGGCTATGGCTACACCTTC.

The J gene is TRBJ1-5, the V gene TRBV5-5, with D maybe TRBD1 (5 bases). Looked up from germline, CDR1 is SGHKS and CDR2 is YYEKEE (reference sequence). The CDR3 totals 17 residues. V was cut by 1 base and J by 3 bases, with 17 bases left in between. CDR3 loop: CASSLLTASALNQPQHF. The CDR3 coding sequence is TGTGCCAGCAGCTTGTTGACAGCCAGCGCCCTCAATCAGCCCCAGCATTTT.

The chain uses TRBV2 and TRBJ2-1, with TRBD2 identical over 12 bases. The CDR3 consists of 14 residues. CDR1 is SNHLY, CDR2 FYNNEI, per germline. Trimming at V came to 8 bases and at J to 9 bases, leaving 8 bases not matched to a gene. In nucleotides, the CDR3 is TGTGCCAGCCAGTGGCTAGCGGGAGGGAGTGAGCAGTTCTTC. It translates to CASQWLAGGSEQFF.

J is TRBJ2-7 and V is TRBV7-2; 8 positions match TRBD1. The CDR3 sequence is 14 residues long. Trimming took 5 bases from V and 3 from J; bases not matched to a gene: 6. The germline gives CDR1 SGHTA, CDR2 FQGNSA. The CDR3 region is CASSQRQGSYEQYF. The CDR3, as DNA: TGTGCCAGCAGCCAACGACAGGGGAGCTACGAGCAGTACTTC.

The genes are TRBV11-2 and TRBJ1-1, with TRBD1 matching 7 bases. Germline trimming cut 5 bases from V and 0 bases from J; bases unmatched to any gene: 6. This CDR3 region has 15 residues. Germline V gives CDR1 SGHAT, CDR2 FQNNGV. CDR3: CASSRTGQMNTEAFF. CDR3 bases: TGTGCCAGCAGCCGGACGGGACAGATGAACACTGAAGCTTTCTTT.

The chain recombines TRBV27 with TRBJ1-2; 8 bases align to TRBD1. The ends lost 2 bases at V and 3 bases at J; junction bases unmatched: 2. The CDR3 consists of 14 residues. CDR1 and CDR2 (germline): MNHEY, SMNVEV (reference sequence). Here the CDR3 reads CASSLDRGDYGYTF. CDR3 DNA sequence: TGTGCCAGCAGTTTAGACAGGGGAGACTATGGCTACACCTTC.

J is TRBJ2-7 and V is TRBV6-4, with TRBD2 matching 8 bases. The trim removed 3 bases at V and 0 bases at J, leaving 13 bases unmatched. The CDR3 is 18 residues long. CDR1 is MRHNA and CDR2 is SNTAGT in the germline V gene. The CDR3 sequence is CASSETKISGTSSYEQYF. The CDR3 nucleotides read TGTGCCAGCAGTGAAACCAAGATTAGCGGGACGAGCTCCTACGAGCAGTACTTC.

V gene TRBV7-9 combines with J gene TRBJ2-5, with 10 bases fitting TRBD2. The germline V gene encodes CDR1 SEHNR and CDR2 FQNEAQ (reference sequence). The CDR3 contains 14 residues. V gave up 5 bases and J gave up 7 bases; unmatched junction bases: 7. CDR3 in amino acids: CASSVGLAIGTQYF. The DNA for the CDR3 is TGTGCCAGCAGCGTGGGACTAGCGATAGGGACCCAGTACTTC.